The 31 T cell receptor beta chains below all came from one sample that was sequenced in a study of cytomegalovirus exposure and HLA in healthy donors. Researchers ran the PCR with 60 Vbeta and 13 Jbeta primers. TCRdb keeps only in-frame clones here, not all; method: immunoSEQ multiplex PCR. This table lists just under 90,000 clones. The source material was PBMCs. The receptors come from a girl aged 5-17 years in good health and CMV-seropositive.

The chain carries TRBV27 and TRBJ2-3, with D possibly TRBD2 on 5 matching bases. This CDR3 contains 13 residues. V gave up 8 bases and J gave up 2 bases, with 11 bases separating them. Germline V lookup: CDR1 MNHEY, CDR2 SMNVEV (reference sequence). The CDR3 region has the DNA TGTGCCAGCTGGGGAGTTTCCACAGATACGCAGTATTTT. It specifies CASWGVSTDTQYF.

The V gene is TRBV9, the J gene TRBJ1-2, with D perhaps matching TRBD1 (5 bases). CDR1 is SGDLS, CDR2 YYNGEE, per germline. This CDR3 comprises 16 residues. Trimming left V 4 bases short and J 0 bases short, with 16 bases between. This CDR3 reads CASSRGTATANYGYTF. Here the CDR3 DNA reads TGTGCCAGCAGCCGCGGGACCGCCACCGCTAACTATGGCTACACCTTC.

The chain links TRBV19 to TRBJ1-5; D remains ambiguous. Germline CDR1 and CDR2: LNHDA and SQIVND (reference sequence). The CDR3 consists of 15 residues. Trimming removed 1 base at V and 4 bases at J, with 11 bases between. CDR3 DNA sequence: TGTGCCAGTAGTATAGTCCCCAGAGGAAATCAGCCCCAGCATTTT. Amino acid sequence: CASSIVPRGNQPQHF.

This rearrangement joins TRBV6-1 to TRBJ2-7; D is perhaps TRBD2 (6 bases). The CDR3 spans 13 residues. Trimming removed 8 bases from V and 3 bases from J, with 14 bases in between. Germline lookup yields CDR1 MNHNS and CDR2 SASEGT. The CDR3 sequence: CASGRDSYYEQYV. Here the CDR3 DNA reads TGTGCCAGCGGACGGGACTCCTACTACGAGCAGTACGTC.

The chain links TRBV4-1 to TRBJ1-5; D is uncertain. V shed 0 bases and J shed 5 bases, with 8 bases lying between them. This CDR3 region has 14 residues. CDR1 and CDR2 from the germline V gene are MGHRA and YSYEKL. The CDR3 here is CASSQEGTDQPQHF. DNA of the CDR3: TGCGCCAGCAGCCAAGAGGGCACCGATCAGCCCCAGCATTTT.

The genes are TRBV28 and TRBJ1-5; perhaps TRBD1 as D (5 bases). Germline values: CDR1 MDHEN, CDR2 SYDVKM. V was trimmed by 6 bases and J by 0 bases, leaving 9 bases between them. The CDR3 length is 14 residues. The CDR3, as DNA: TGTGCCAGCAGCGGGGGGTTTAGCAATCAGCCCCAGCATTTT. It specifies CASSGGFSNQPQHF.

This chain uses TRBV4-1 with TRBJ2-6; 8 bases match TRBD1. V lost 0 bases to trimming and J lost 2 bases; unmatched junction nucleotides: 12. CDR3 length equals 20 residues. Germline-derived CDR1 and CDR2 are MGHRA and YSYEKL. The CDR3 is CASSQEEVRQGRPGANVLTF. CDR3 sequence (DNA): TGCGCCAGCAGCCAAGAAGAGGTTCGACAGGGGCGACCTGGGGCCAACGTCCTGACTTTC.

This chain uses TRBV6-5 with TRBJ2-7; maybe TRBD2 (6 bases). The CDR3 has 13 amino acids. Per the germline V gene, CDR1 is MNHEY and CDR2 is SVGAGI. Trimming stripped 0 bases from V and 7 bases from J, with 10 bases between. DNA for the CDR3: TGTGCCAGCAGTTACTCGTTAGGGAGGGAGCAGTACGTC. This translates into CASSYSLGREQYV.

The V call is TRBV29-1, the J call TRBJ2-5; 8 nucleotides line up with TRBD1. Germline CDR1 SQVTM, CDR2 ANQGSEA. The CDR3 is made up of 12 amino acids. V shed 7 bases and J 5 bases; nucleotides not matched to a gene: 6. The CDR3 is CSAGGAPETQYF. Here the CDR3 DNA reads TGCAGCGCAGGGGGCGCCCCGGAGACCCAGTACTTC. The full variable domain, rest sourced from reference TRBV29-1 and TRBJ2-5, is SAVISQKPSRDICQRGTSLTIQCQVDSQVTMMFWYRQQPGQSLTLIATANQGSEATYESGFVIDKFPISRPNLTFSTLTVSNMSPEDSSIYLCSAGGAPETQYFGPGTRLLVL.

The chain carries TRBV5-1 and TRBJ2-1, with a tentative D call TRBD2 (5 bases). The CDR3 spans 14 residues. With 0 bases removed from V and 5 bases from J, the gap between germline ends came to 9 bases. CDR1 and CDR2 (germline): SGHRS, YFSETQ. The DNA for the CDR3 is TGCGCCAGCAGCTTGGGCGCGAGGGACAATGAGCAGTTCTTC. Its translation: CASSLGARDNEQFF.

This chain connects TRBV9 to TRBJ1-1; 8 bases fit TRBD1. The CDR3 runs 14 residues. The trim removed 3 bases at V and 6 bases at J, leaving 7 bases unmatched. Germline assignment: CDR1 SGDLS and CDR2 YYNGEE. CDR3: CASSEDRVGAEAFF. Here the CDR3 DNA reads TGTGCCAGCAGCGAGGACAGGGTAGGGGCTGAAGCTTTCTTT.

The chain combines TRBV5-4 with TRBJ2-1; D is ambiguous. The V gene lost 7 bases and the J gene lost 6 bases, with 11 bases spanning the gap. Germline-derived CDR1 and CDR2 are SGHNT and YYREEE (reference sequence). This CDR3 is built from 12 residues. CDR3 bases: TGTGCCAGCCCCTCGTTTCGCAATGAGCAGTTCTTC. Translating gives CASPSFRNEQFF.

The rearrangement joins TRBV13 to TRBJ1-5; no reliable D call. The CDR3 runs 13 residues. Germline CDR1 is PRHDT and CDR2 is FYEKMQ (reference sequence). V was pared by 0 bases and J by 7 bases, with 7 bases between. CDR3 amino acids: CASSLGGEQPQHF. Written as DNA, the CDR3 is TGTGCCAGCAGCTTAGGGGGAGAACAGCCCCAGCATTTT.

V usage is TRBV29-1 and J usage is TRBJ2-1; D is possibly TRBD2 (6 bases). Trimming left V 6 bases short and J 5 bases short, with 14 bases between. Germline V gives CDR1 SQVTM, CDR2 ANQGSEA. CDR3 length: 13 amino acids. As DNA, the CDR3 is TGCAGCGTGACCGGGACTGCTGACAATGAGCAGTTCTTC. It yields the protein CSVTGTADNEQFF.

The V call is TRBV28, the J call TRBJ2-1; no firm D call. The CDR3 contains 15 residues. The V and J ends lost 5 bases and 3 bases respectively, with 14 bases between them. Germline assignment: CDR1 MDHEN and CDR2 SYDVKM. CDR3 sequence reads: CASSPSGSHYNEQFF. The CDR3 DNA reads as TGTGCCAGCAGTCCCTCCGGTTCCCACTACAATGAGCAGTTCTTC.

J is TRBJ2-2 and V is TRBV13; D is unresolved. The CDR3 is 18 amino acids. The germline gives CDR1 PRHDT, CDR2 FYEKMQ (reference sequence). Trimming removed 5 bases from V and 4 bases from J, with 23 bases in between. CDR3 sequence: CASSAYRDLGLVTGELFF. The CDR3 DNA is TGTGCCAGCAGCGCTTATCGTGACTTAGGTTTGGTCACCGGGGAGCTGTTTTTT.

The J gene is TRBJ2-7, the V gene TRBV18; 7 nucleotides agree with TRBD2. This CDR3 has 14 amino acids. CDR1 KGHSH and CDR2 LQKENI come from the germline V gene. J lost 4 bases, V lost 9 bases, and 12 bases had no gene match. CDR3 nucleotide sequence: TGTGCCAGTTCGGAACGGGAGGATCCGTACGAGCAGTACTTC. Residues: CASSEREDPYEQYF.

The chain couples TRBV28 to TRBJ2-1; D perhaps matches TRBD1 (6 bases). CDR1 and CDR2 from the germline V gene are MDHEN and SYDVKM. The CDR3 runs to 14 residues. The germline V and J ends were trimmed by 10 bases and 2 bases, with 15 bases remaining between them. The CDR3 nucleotides read TGTGCCACCCTCCCAGGGGCGGCCTACAATGAGCAGTTCTTC. The encoded protein is CATLPGAAYNEQFF.

This chain joins TRBV7-9 and TRBJ2-5, with 7 bases matching TRBD2. The CDR3 is made up of 17 amino acids. J was trimmed by 3 bases and V by 5 bases; bases with no gene match: 15. CDR1 is SEHNR and CDR2 is FQNEAQ in the germline V gene (reference sequence). The CDR3, as DNA: TGTGCCAGCAGCCCACCGTGGGAGGGCCACTTAGAAGAGACCCAGTACTTC. Translating it yields CASSPPWEGHLEETQYF.

This chain links TRBV9 with TRBJ1-1; D might be TRBD1 (6 bases). The germline V gene encodes CDR1 SGDLS and CDR2 YYNGEE. The CDR3 totals 14 residues. V was pared by 2 bases and J by 2 bases, with 10 bases between. The CDR3 sequence is CASSVGQPNTEAFF. CDR3 sequence (DNA): TGTGCCAGCAGCGTCGGACAGCCCAACACTGAAGCTTTCTTT.

As to this clone: At one end the junction does not follow the germline gene, possibly because of a read error. This same CDR3 is encoded by further DNA sequences in the sample. This chain uses TRBV19 with TRBJ1-1; TRBD1 agrees at 8 bases. The CDR3 runs to 14 residues. CDR1 and CDR2 from the germline V gene are LNHDA and SQIVND (reference sequence). CDR3: CASRPGGLGTEAFF. The CDR3 DNA sequence: TGTGCCAGTAGACCAGGGGGCCTCGGCACTGAGGCTTTCTTT. Drawing the rest from reference TRBV19 and TRBJ1-1, the complete variable domain is DGGITQSPKYLFRKEGQNVTLSCEQNLNHDAMYWYRQDPGQGLRLIYYSQIVNDFQKGDIAEGYSVSREKKESFPLTVTSAQKNPTAFYLCASRPGGLGTEAFFGQGTRLTVV.

The CDR3 is CASSSYPPGDLVQPQHF. CDR3 sequence (DNA): TGTGCCAGCAGTTCGTACCCGCCAGGGGATCTGGTTCAGCCCCAGCATTTT. The chain recombines TRBV27 with TRBJ1-5; a possible D gene is TRBD1 (6 bases). CDR3 length: 17 amino acids. V lost 4 bases and J 6 bases, leaving 22 bases between the germline ends. Germline V gene lookup returns CDR1 MNHEY and CDR2 SMNVEV (reference sequence).

The rearrangement joins TRBV5-6 to TRBJ1-1; possibly TRBD1 for D (5 bases). From germline, CDR1 is SGHDT and CDR2 YYEEEE. The CDR3 has 12 residues. V lost 5 bases to trimming and J lost 11 bases, with 16 bases between them. The CDR3 DNA follows: TGTGCCAGCAGTGACAGAAGCTATACGGCTTTCTTT. It encodes CASSDRSYTAFF.

This sequence joins TRBV4-1 and TRBJ1-1, with a weak D call TRBD1 (6 bases). The CDR3 contains 16 residues. With 7 bases removed from V and 1 base from J, the gap between germline ends came to 19 bases. From germline, CDR1 is MGHRA and CDR2 YSYEKL. The DNA for the CDR3 is TGCGCCAGCACCTCGGGAGGGGGGGCAGGGAACACTGAAGCTTTCTTT. Amino acid sequence: CASTSGGGAGNTEAFF.

The CDR3 region is CASSLGGTSGNEQYV. As DNA, the CDR3 is TGTGCCAGCAGTCTTGGGGGGACTAGCGGGAACGAGCAGTACGTC. The J gene is TRBJ2-7, the V gene TRBV28; TRBD2 aligns across 13 bases. The junction had 6 bases not matched to a gene; V was cut back by 5 bases and J by 5 bases. The germline gives CDR1 MDHEN, CDR2 SYDVKM. This CDR3 comprises 15 residues.

The chain carries TRBV2 and TRBJ1-1; possibly TRBD1 for D (6 bases). The CDR3 is 15 amino acids. Deletions cut 2 bases from V and 1 base from J, with 11 bases between. Germline assignment: CDR1 SNHLY and CDR2 FYNNEI. This CDR3 is CASSEWTVRNTEAFF. The CDR3 region has the DNA TGTGCCAGCAGTGAATGGACAGTTCGGAACACTGAAGCTTTCTTT.

The chain links TRBV7-9 to TRBJ2-2; 11 bases align to TRBD1. The ends lost 8 bases at V and 4 bases at J; junction bases unmatched: 3. The CDR3 is 14 residues long. The germline V gene has CDR1 SEHNR and CDR2 FQNEAQ (reference sequence). The CDR3 here is CASGGTGGTGELFF. The CDR3 region has the DNA TGTGCCAGCGGAGGGACAGGGGGCACCGGGGAGCTGTTTTTT.

The chain combines TRBV9 with TRBJ1-2, with 10 positions matching TRBD1. Per the germline V gene, CDR1 is SGDLS and CDR2 is YYNGEE. The V gene end was trimmed by 6 bases and the J gene end by 7 bases; junction bases not matched to a gene: 6. The CDR3 spans 13 residues. CDR3 sequence (DNA): TGTGCCAGCACTCTGACAGGGGGCTTTGGCTACACCTTC. The encoded protein is CASTLTGGFGYTF.

The chain carries TRBV6-1 and TRBJ1-5; 9 bases map to TRBD1. Germline V gene lookup returns CDR1 MNHNS and CDR2 SASEGT. After removal of 6 bases from V and 6 bases from J, the junction contained 9 bases not matched to a gene. This CDR3 spans 15 amino acids. CDR3 amino acids: CASRVGTGGVQPQHF. CDR3 in DNA: TGTGCCAGCAGGGTTGGCACAGGGGGCGTTCAGCCCCAGCATTTT.

The chain is built from TRBV19 and TRBJ1-5; D ambiguous. This CDR3 contains 14 residues. V was trimmed by 7 bases and J by 4 bases, leaving 14 bases between them. Germline V gene lookup returns CDR1 LNHDA and CDR2 SQIVND (reference sequence). This chain's CDR3 is CASKEAEGNQPQHF. Here the CDR3 DNA reads TGTGCCAGTAAGGAGGCCGAGGGAAATCAGCCCCAGCATTTT. The full variable domain, completed using reference TRBV19 and TRBJ1-5, is DGGITQSPKYLFRKEGQNVTLSCEQNLNHDAMYWYRQDPGQGLRLIYYSQIVNDFQKGDIAEGYSVSREKKESFPLTVTSAQKNPTAFYLCASKEAEGNQPQHFGDGTRLSIL.

V gene TRBV5-1 combines with J gene TRBJ2-5; D is perhaps TRBD1 (5 bases). This CDR3 is 14 amino acids long. Deletions cut 0 bases from V and 5 bases from J, with 11 bases between. Germline CDR1 reads SGHRS; CDR2 reads YFSETQ. For the CDR3, the DNA is TGCGCCAGCAGCTTGGAACAGGCCCAGGAGACCCAGTACTTC. It encodes CASSLEQAQETQYF.